This T cell receptor (beta chain) was identified in a study of blood T cell repertoires in COVID-19. Across the whole study: Donors in the United States, Italy and Spain gave samples during acute or convalescent COVID-19. T cells, B-cell-depleted T cells, or PBMCs provided the cDNA or gDNA that served as material.

In germline, CDR1 is SNHLY, CDR2 FYNNEI. The V end was cut by 4 bases, the J end by 2 bases, with 5 bases between. The CDR3 runs 12 residues. As handled by the study authors: Quantification of nucleated cells was approximated via reference gene primer amplification. The repertoire was sequenced with immunoSEQ multiplex PCR; TCRdb's copy has only in-frame clones and lacks some. V, J and clone size were drawn from that table, and D and trimming were deduced from the DNA. The sample lists about 270,000 clones, 87% occurring once. This receptor was identified in a woman aged 45-59 years with acute or convalescent COVID-19. Specimen: peripheral blood. The chain is built from TRBV2 and TRBJ2-5, with D hard to call. The CDR3 here is CASSVEQETQYF. As DNA, the CDR3 is TGTGCCAGCAGTGTGGAGCAAGAGACCCAGTACTTC.